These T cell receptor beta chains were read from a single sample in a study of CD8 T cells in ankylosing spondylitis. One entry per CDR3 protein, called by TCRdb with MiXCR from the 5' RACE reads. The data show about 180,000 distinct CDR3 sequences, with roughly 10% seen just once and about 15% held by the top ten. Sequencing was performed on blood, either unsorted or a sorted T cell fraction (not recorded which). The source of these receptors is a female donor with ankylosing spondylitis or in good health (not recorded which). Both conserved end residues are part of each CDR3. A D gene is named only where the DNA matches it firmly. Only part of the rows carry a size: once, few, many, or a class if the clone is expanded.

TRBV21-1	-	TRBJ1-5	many	TGTGCCAGCAGCCAAGAATCAGGGGGCAATCAGCCCCAGCATTTT	CASSQESGGNQPQHF
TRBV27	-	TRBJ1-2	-	TGTGCCAGCAGCTTCACCGTGGGGTCTGGCTACACCTTC	CASSFTVGSGYTF
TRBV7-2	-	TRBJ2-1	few	TGTGCCAGCAGCTTAATCTGGGACAAACTCAATGAGCAGTTCTTC	CASSLIWDKLNEQFF
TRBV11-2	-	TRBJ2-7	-	TGTGCCAGCAGCTTAGGTACAAAAGGAGGGAGAGCCTACTTCTACGAGCAGTACTTC	CASSLGTKGGRAYFYEQYF
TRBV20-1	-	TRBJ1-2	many	TGCAGTGCGCTAGGGGGGGACTATGGCTACACCTTC	CSALGGDYGYTF
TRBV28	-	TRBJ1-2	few	TGTGCCAGCAGTCCCACGCCCCGACATGATCTAGCTAACTATGGCTACACCTTC	CASSPTPRHDLANYGYTF
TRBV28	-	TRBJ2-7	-	TGTGCCAGCAGTCTGCCCGGAGGGGACTCCTACGAGCAGTACTTC	CASSLPGGDSYEQYF
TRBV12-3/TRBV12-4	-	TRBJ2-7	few	TGTGCCAGCAGCTACATATGGGGCGAGCAGTACTTC	CASSYIWGEQYF
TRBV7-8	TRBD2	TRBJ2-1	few	TGTGCCAGCTCGACTAGCGCGGGAGATAATGAGCAGTTCTTC	CASSTSAGDNEQFF
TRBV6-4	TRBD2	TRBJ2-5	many	TGTGCCAGCCTCCGACTAGCGGGAGGCCAACAAGAGACCCAGTACTTC	CASLRLAGGQQETQYF
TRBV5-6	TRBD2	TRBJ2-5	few	TGTGCCAGCAGCCCGGGACTAGAGGGAGAGACCCAGTACTTC	CASSPGLEGETQYF
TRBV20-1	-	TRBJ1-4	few	TGCAGTGCTAGAGATAAAGAAAAACTGTTTTTT	CSARDKEKLFF
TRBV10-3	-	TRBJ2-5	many	TGTGCCATCAGTGAGAACAGACAAGAGACCCAGTACTTC	CAISENRQETQYF
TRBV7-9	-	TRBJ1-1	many	TGTGCCAGCAGCTCAAGTGCTGGTGAAGCTTTCTTT	CASSSSAGEAFF
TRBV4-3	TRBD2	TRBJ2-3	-	TGCGCCAGCAGCCAGGAGACTAGCGGGAGAGGAGATACGCAGTATTTT	CASSQETSGRGDTQYF
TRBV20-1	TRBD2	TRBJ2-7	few	TGCAGTGCTAGAGAGGAGCGGGGGGCCCGGTCCTACGAGCAGTACTTC	CSAREERGARSYEQYF
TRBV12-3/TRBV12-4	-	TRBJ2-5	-	TGTGCCAGCGGCCCGGACAGAGAAGAGACCCAGTACTTC	CASGPDREETQYF
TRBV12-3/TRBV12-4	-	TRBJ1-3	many	TGTGCCAGGTCGGGGTTGGGGCAAACCTCTGGAAACACCATATATTTT	CARSGLGQTSGNTIYF
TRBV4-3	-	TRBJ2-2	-	TGCGCCAGCAGCCAAAAGAGGGGAGGGGAGCTGTTTTTT	CASSQKRGGELFF
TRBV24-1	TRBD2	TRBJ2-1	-	TGTGCCACCAGTGATGCTGGCGGGGGACGGGCCTACAATGAGCAGTTCTTC	CATSDAGGGRAYNEQFF
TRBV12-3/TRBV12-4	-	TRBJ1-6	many	TGTGCCAGCAGTTTAGGGAATTCACCCCTCCACTTT	CASSLGNSPLHF
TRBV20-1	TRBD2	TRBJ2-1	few	TGCAGTGCTAGAGAAGGTAGCGGGTGGAATGAGCAGTTCTTC	CSAREGSGWNEQFF
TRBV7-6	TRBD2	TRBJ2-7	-	TGTGCCAGCAGCGGTGGGGAGGGAACTTACGAGCAGTACTTC	CASSGGEGTYEQYF
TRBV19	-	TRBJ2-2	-	TGTGCCAGTCTAGAAAAAGGGCCCACCGGGGAGCTGTTTTTT	CASLEKGPTGELFF
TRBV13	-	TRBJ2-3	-	TGTGCCAGCAGCTCTCGCCAGGACTATGATACGCAGTATTTT	CASSSRQDYDTQYF
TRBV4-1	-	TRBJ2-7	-	TGCGCCAGCAGCCACCTTCTGGGGAGCGGTTTTAGCTACGAGCAGTACTTC	CASSHLLGSGFSYEQYF
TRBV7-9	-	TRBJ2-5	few	TGTGCCAGCAGCTTAGAGCTCAACCAAGAGACCCAGTACTTC	CASSLELNQETQYF
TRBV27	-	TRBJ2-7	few	TGTGCCAGCGCGTTAGGCCGTCTAGCCCACGAGCAGTACTTC	CASALGRLAHEQYF
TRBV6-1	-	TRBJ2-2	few	TGTGCCAGCAGCCCTTATACCGGGGAGCTGTTTTTT	CASSPYTGELFF
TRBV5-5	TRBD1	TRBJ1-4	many	TGTGCCAGCAGCTTGGTGGGACAGTATAATGAAAAACTGTTTTTT	CASSLVGQYNEKLFF
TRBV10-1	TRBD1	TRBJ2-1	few	TGCGCCAGCAGTGAGTCTACAGGGGAGAATGAGCAGTTCTTC	CASSESTGENEQFF
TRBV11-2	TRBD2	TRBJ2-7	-	TGTGCCAGCAGCTCCTGGACTAGCGGTTCCTACGAGCAGTACTTC	CASSSWTSGSYEQYF
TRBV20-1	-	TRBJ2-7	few	TGCAGTGCTAGAGGGCTCTTTGGGCAGTACTTC	CSARGLFGQYF
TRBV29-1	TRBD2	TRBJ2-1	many	TGCAGCGCTGACTCTGCTATGACTAGCGGGAGTGATGAGCAGTTCTTC	CSADSAMTSGSDEQFF
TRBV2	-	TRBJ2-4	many	TGTGCCAGCAGAGCAGCGGGCGTCCTTCAGTACTTC	CASRAAGVLQYF
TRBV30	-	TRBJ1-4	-	TGTGCCTGGAGTGTAATATTGGGCTCGACCCGGAATCTGTTTTTT	CAWSVILGSTRNLFF
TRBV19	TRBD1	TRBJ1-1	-	TGTGCCAGTAGTTCAGGGGGCACCCTGAACACTGAAGCTTTCTTT	CASSSGGTLNTEAFF
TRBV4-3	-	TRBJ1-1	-	TGCGCCAGCAGCCAAGTTGACAACACTGAAGCTTTCTTT	CASSQVDNTEAFF
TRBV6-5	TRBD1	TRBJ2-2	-	TGTGCCAGCAGTTACTGGACAGGGTTTACCGGGGAGCTGTTTTTT	CASSYWTGFTGELFF
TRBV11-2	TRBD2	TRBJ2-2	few	TGTGCCAGCAGTGCCCACGCTAGCGGGAGCTCCGGGACCGGGGAGCTGTTTTTT	CASSAHASGSSGTGELFF
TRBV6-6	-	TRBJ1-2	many	TGTGCCAGCAGTCCCGACCCCGCGGGCTACACCTTC	CASSPDPAGYTF
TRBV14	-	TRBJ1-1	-	TGTGCCAGCAGCCCCCCCCCGGGGATGGGCACTGAAGCTTTCTTT	CASSPPPGMGTEAFF
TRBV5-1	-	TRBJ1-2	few	TGCGCCAGCAGCTTGGACAGGGAAGGCCCCCTGGGCTACACCTTC	CASSLDREGPLGYTF
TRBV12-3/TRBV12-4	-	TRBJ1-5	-	TGTGCCAGCAGTCCGATACAGGTTAAAGATCAGCCCCAGCATTTT	CASSPIQVKDQPQHF
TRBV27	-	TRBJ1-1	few	TGTGCCAGCAGTTTATCAGGGGGACTGAACACTGAAGCTTTCTTT	CASSLSGGLNTEAFF
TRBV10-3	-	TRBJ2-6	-	TGTGCCATCAGAGGTCTGGGGCAGGGGATCTCTGGGGCCAACGTCCTGACTTTC	CAIRGLGQGISGANVLTF